This entry features one TCR beta chain sequence. Its specificity is unknown. The data are from a study of T cell repertoires in cytomegalovirus infection. Across the whole study: CMV infection together with matching HLA type was indicated by public TCR beta signatures. Study-wide results and limits: The study found HLA-C-restricted CMV-specific TCR beta clonotypes dominating the ex vivo response. CMV carriers having the relevant HLA were flagged by cumulative public TCR beta family frequency.

The CDR3 runs 16 residues. V shed 4 bases, J shed 4 bases, and the junction held 7 bases outside the gene matches. Germline assignment: CDR1 SNHLY and CDR2 FYNNEI. TCRdb re-called the reads with MiXCR, one entry per CDR3 protein. The top ten hold around a sixth of the sample, which has about 700,000 distinct CDR3 sequences, around 31% seen once. The specimen comprised cultured PBMCs, sampled from culture after CMV antigen stimulation. This receptor was obtained from a human donor in good health (CMV status not recorded). Some clones in this sample may be carry-over from other donors' samples. The chain joins TRBV2 to TRBJ2-3, with TRBD2 matching over 11 bases. This CDR3 is CASSGGSGGAPDTQYF. CDR3 sequence (DNA): TGTGCCAGCAGTGGTGGTAGCGGGGGGGCCCCAGATACGCAGTATTTT.